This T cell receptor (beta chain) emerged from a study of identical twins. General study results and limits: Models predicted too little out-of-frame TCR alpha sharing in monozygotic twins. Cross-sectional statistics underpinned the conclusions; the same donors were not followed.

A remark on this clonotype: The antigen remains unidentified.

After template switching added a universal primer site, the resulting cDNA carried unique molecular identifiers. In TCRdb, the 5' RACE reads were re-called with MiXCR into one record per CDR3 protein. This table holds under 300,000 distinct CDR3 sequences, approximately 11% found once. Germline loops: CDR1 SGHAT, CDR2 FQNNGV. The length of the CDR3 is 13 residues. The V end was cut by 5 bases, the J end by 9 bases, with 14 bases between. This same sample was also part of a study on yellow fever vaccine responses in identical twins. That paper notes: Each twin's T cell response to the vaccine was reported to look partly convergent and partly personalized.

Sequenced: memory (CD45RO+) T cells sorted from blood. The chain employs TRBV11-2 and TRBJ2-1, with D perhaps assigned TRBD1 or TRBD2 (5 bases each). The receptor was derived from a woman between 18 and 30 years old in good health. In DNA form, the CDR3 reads TGTGCCAGCAGCCCAGGACGGGGCGGTGAGCAGTTCTTC. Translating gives CASSPGRGGEQFF.